This T cell receptor (beta chain) comes out of a study of blood T cells in healthy people across ages. With a J-beta primer mix and a sample-barcoded 5' primer, a second PCR ran about 6 to 11 cycles. TCRdb used MiXCR to reprocess the 5' RACE reads, holding one entry per CDR3 protein. The sample consists of about 680,000 distinct CDR3 sequences, around 49% of them appearing once. The CDR3 is 14 amino acids. CDR1 MNHEY and CDR2 SMNVEV come from the germline V gene (reference sequence). This TCR was sampled from a woman aged 60-75 years in good health. Source material: blood. The chain links TRBV27 to TRBJ2-7; D assignment may be TRBD1 or TRBD2 (5 bases each). The tail of the sequence fits TRBJ2-5 better, so the J call may be wrong. In nucleotides, the CDR3 is TGTGCCAGCAGTTTGAGGGGTTGGGGAGAGACCCAGTACTTC. As protein: CASSLRGWGETQYF.